Listed below are T cell receptor beta chains from one sample, sequenced in a study of memory CD4+ T cells and cytomegalovirus serostatus. Profiling relied on immunoSEQ multiplex PCR, and the TCRdb table lists in-frame clones only, not all of them. The sample holds some 60,000 clones, about 81% seen once. The sample was memory CD4+ T cells from blood. Receptors originate from an adult in good health and CMV-seronegative. The conserved cysteine and the conserved F or W are not part of the CDR3 here.

V gene	J gene	CDR3 protein
TRBV4-2	TRBJ1-2	ASSPLGTDYGYT
TRBV19	TRBJ1-1	ASRNVAGFAEAF
TRBV27	TRBJ1-1	ASIHDPYRGVTEAF
TRBV6-5	TRBJ1-2	ASSYGGRTNYGYT
TRBV5-4	TRBJ2-2	ASSRQLAGGGELF
TRBV7-2	TRBJ2-3	ASSRPGQGRTDTQY
TRBV6-5	TRBJ1-3	ASSLRGRRGNTIY
TRBV12-5	TRBJ2-3	ASGLGQGHTDTQY
TRBV19	TRBJ1-5	ASSIKSQPQH
TRBV19	TRBJ1-2	ASSLDSGLYYGYT
TRBV4-2	TRBJ2-3	ASSQEGLRGDTQY
TRBV4-1	TRBJ2-1	ASSQDPTVYNEQF
TRBV7-2	TRBJ2-7	ASSSQADLYEQY
TRBV7-9	TRBJ1-5	ASSPNEGQPQH
TRBV6-1	TRBJ2-2	ASHGTGADTGELF
TRBV27	TRBJ2-1	ASSLSDRVIGSYNEQF
TRBV9	TRBJ2-6	ASSVGGTKGGANVLT
TRBV11-3	TRBJ1-3	ASSQRGGPSGNTIY
TRBV18	TRBJ1-2	ASSPAGGEYGYT
TRBV5-6	TRBJ1-1	ASSLGAGTLPLAF
TRBV7-3	TRBJ2-2	ASSLPRGKHTGELF
TRBV2	TRBJ2-7	ASSEQGFHEQY
TRBV4-1	TRBJ1-3	ASSQGDNRVLSGNTIY
TRBV10-3	TRBJ2-3	AISETGTSGRTTDTQY
TRBV18	TRBJ1-3	ASSVDRAISGNTIY
TRBV28	TRBJ1-1	ASSLFGTLNTEAF
TRBV15	TRBJ2-5	ATSRDSETQY
TRBV4-1	TRBJ1-4	ASSRTGAWGEKLF
TRBV29-1	TRBJ2-1	SVVVLAGIVRDEQF
TRBV28	TRBJ2-7	ASSRTWEQC
TRBV19	TRBJ1-1	ASSPRAGGRDTEAF
TRBV7-3	TRBJ2-1	ASSLNSQQEQF
TRBV19	TRBJ2-2	ASSTLWELLNTGELF
TRBV6-5	TRBJ1-2	ASSPGTNYGYT
TRBV2	TRBJ2-1	ASSENRGRLNEQF
TRBV28	TRBJ1-5	ASSFGQFLSYQPQH
TRBV27	TRBJ1-1	ASSSTGAIMNTEAF
TRBV7-4	TRBJ1-1	ASSSYRDLNTEAF
TRBV6-1	TRBJ2-5	ASSDPDREETQY
TRBV19	TRBJ2-2	ASSTLGQKNTGELF